This record looks at one T cell receptor (beta chain) sequence and its context. This sample is drawn from a study of shared clonotypes between healthy human individuals. The table came from immunoSEQ multiplex PCR; TCRdb's copy has only in-frame clones and leaves some out. The sample records about 490,000 clones, 75% to 85% being singletons. CDR1 is SGHRS and CDR2 is YFSETQ in the germline V gene. This CDR3 region has 15 residues. Trimming at V came to 0 bases and at J to 6 bases, leaving 5 bases not matched to a gene. The chain is built from TRBV5-1 and TRBJ2-2; 7 nucleotides align to TRBD1. This receptor was identified in a woman aged 40-49 years in good health. Some clones in this sample may be carry-over from other donors' samples. Sequencing input: PBMCs. The CDR3 bases are TGCGCCAGCAGCTTGGACAGGGGAATGTCCGGGGAGCTGTTTTTT. As protein: CASSLDRGMSGELFF.